The rows below give T cell receptor beta chains drawn from one sample of a study of regulatory T cells in long-lasting Graves disease. TCRdb re-derived calls from the multiplex PCR reads in MiXCR, one entry per CDR3 protein. The sample has approximately 360,000 distinct CDR3 sequences; about 23% are singletons. The sample here was peripheral blood mononuclear cells (PBMCs), taken when the disease was refractory, from a patient treated with antithyroid drugs. The origin of the receptors is a woman in her forties with Graves disease. The CDR3 runs from the conserved cysteine through the conserved F or W. D genes are given only for firm matches. Clone size is given for some rows only: seen once, a few or many times, or a class if the clone is expanded.

TRBV5-1,few,TRBJ1-3,NA,TGCGCCAGCACTTCTATGGGCGGAAACACCATATATTTT,CASTSMGGNTIYF
TRBV28,NA,TRBJ1-3,NA,TGTGCCAGCAGTTTAACTACAGGGTTTAATTCTGGAAACACCATATATTTT,CASSLTTGFNSGNTIYF
TRBV19,NA,TRBJ2-2,TRBD2,TGTGCCAGTACCTTATATTGGACTAGCGGTTCAATGGCCGGGGAGCTGTTTTTT,CASTLYWTSGSMAGELFF
TRBV28,many,TRBJ1-5,NA,TGTGCCAGCAGTTTAAATGGACAGATGAATCAGCCCCAGCATTTT,CASSLNGQMNQPQHF
TRBV20-1,many,TRBJ2-5,TRBD2,TGCAGTGCTCCAAGCGGGGTGGTTAGGGCAGAGACCCAGTACTTC,CSAPSGVVRAETQYF
TRBV11-2,many,TRBJ2-4,TRBD1,TGTGCCACCCGGACAGGGGACATTCAGTACTTC,CATRTGDIQYF
TRBV27,few,TRBJ1-1,NA,TGTGCCAGCACCCCCGGGGGGGGGACCGAAGCTTTCTTT,CASTPGGGTEAFF
TRBV3-1,once,TRBJ1-2,NA,TGTGCCAGCAGCCATTATGGAGGGAGCTACACCTTC,CASSHYGGSYTF
TRBV11-2,many,TRBJ1-2,NA,TGTGCCAGCAGCCGAGCCAGGGACAGCTACACCTTC,CASSRARDSYTF
TRBV6-1,NA,TRBJ1-5,NA,TGTGCCAGCAGCCGACTGGGGCCGGCCCCGTCGGCCCAGCATTTT,CASSRLGPAPSAQHF
TRBV20-1,NA,TRBJ1-6,NA,TGCAGTGCTCGGCCGAGCTCCTATAATTCACCCCTCCACTTT,CSARPSSYNSPLHF
TRBV28,many,TRBJ2-7,TRBD2,TGTGCCAGCACCAGAGGACAGGACCCCTCTAGCGGGGGCTACGAGCAGTACTTC,CASTRGQDPSSGGYEQYF
TRBV28,NA,TRBJ1-1,TRBD1,TGTGCCAGCAGCCTCAGGGGGCACACTGAAGCTTTCTTT,CASSLRGHTEAFF
TRBV4-1,NA,TRBJ2-5,TRBD2,TGCGCCAGCAGCCAAGTGCTAGCGGGCCAAGAGACCCAGTACTTC,CASSQVLAGQETQYF
TRBV20-1,NA,TRBJ2-7,TRBD2,TGCAGTGCCCGAGTAGCGACTAGCGGGAGCAAAAGGGTCTACGAGCAGTACTTC,CSARVATSGSKRVYEQYF
TRBV15,many,TRBJ1-4,NA,TGTGCCACCAGCAGTCTATCCGCATCCTGGGCGGAAAAACTGTTTTTT,CATSSLSASWAEKLFF
TRBV12-3/TRBV12-4,many,TRBJ1-1,TRBD1,TGTGCCAGCAGGTTAACAGGGGGCTCCTTAGCTTTCTTT,CASRLTGGSLAFF
TRBV12-3/TRBV12-4,NA,TRBJ2-7,TRBD2,TGTGCCAGCAGTTTTTCAGCGGGAGCCGGGGAGCAGTACTTC,CASSFSAGAGEQYF
TRBV5-1,few,TRBJ2-4,NA,TGCGCCAGCAGCTCCGGCTCGGCGGGACCCAAAAACATTCAGTACTTC,CASSSGSAGPKNIQYF
TRBV29-1,few,TRBJ1-1,NA,TGCAGCGTTGCTTCACATTTGAACACTGAAGCTTTCTTT,CSVASHLNTEAFF
TRBV28,NA,TRBJ2-5,TRBD2,TGTGCCAGCAGTTCAACCCGGACTAGCGGGAGGACCCAAGAGACCCAGTACTTC,CASSSTRTSGRTQETQYF
TRBV2,many,TRBJ1-4,NA,TGTGCCAGCAGTGAAGATAGTGGGACCCGGGGAAAACTGTTTTTT,CASSEDSGTRGKLFF
TRBV28,many,TRBJ2-5,TRBD1,TGTGCCAGCAGTTTTCGCGCAGGGGGCGGGGAGACCCAGTACTTC,CASSFRAGGGETQYF
TRBV28,many,TRBJ2-7,NA,TGTGCCAGCAGACCCAGACCCATGTCGTGGGGGGAGCAGTACTTC,CASRPRPMSWGEQYF
TRBV2,NA,TRBJ1-4,TRBD1,TGTGCCAGCGGACAGGGTACTAATGAAAAACTGTTTTTT,CASGQGTNEKLFF
TRBV19,many,TRBJ1-1,NA,TGTGCCAGTTACCAAGGGTTCGGGAACACTGAAGCTTTCTTT,CASYQGFGNTEAFF
TRBV28,many,TRBJ2-7,TRBD1,TGTGCCAGCATCCTATCTGGGACAGGGGGAAAGCAGTACTTC,CASILSGTGGKQYF
TRBV5-1,few,TRBJ1-6,NA,TGCGCCAGCAGCATAGGAGCTTTTGATTCACCCCTCCACTTT,CASSIGAFDSPLHF
TRBV20-1,once,TRBJ1-5,NA,TGCAGTGCTAGTGTGGGGTGGGGTCAGCCCCAGCATTTT,CSASVGWGQPQHF
TRBV20-1,NA,TRBJ2-3,TRBD2,TGCAGTGCTAGGACTAGCGGGAGTACAGATACGCAGTATTTT,CSARTSGSTDTQYF
TRBV7-2,many,TRBJ1-2,NA,TGTGCCAGCAGCTTAGTACGGGGGGTGTTCACCTTC,CASSLVRGVFTF
TRBV11-1,few,TRBJ2-1,NA,TGTGCCAGCAGCCAAGTCGCCTACCCTACCTACAATGAGCAGTTCTTC,CASSQVAYPTYNEQFF
TRBV5-1,NA,TRBJ2-7,NA,TGCGCCAGCAGTCGAGGAGACCAGCGGGTTTACGAGCAGTACTTC,CASSRGDQRVYEQYF
TRBV7-9,NA,TRBJ2-7,NA,TGTGCCAGCAGTATTACGGCCTCAACCTACGAGCAGTACTTC,CASSITASTYEQYF
TRBV30,few,TRBJ1-2,NA,TGTGCCTGGAGTCGGGGTGGGGAGATCGGCTATGGCTACACCTTC,CAWSRGGEIGYGYTF
TRBV12-3/TRBV12-4,many,TRBJ1-2,TRBD1,TGTGCCAGCAGTCCCCGGGACAGGTCAATTGGCTACACCTTC,CASSPRDRSIGYTF
TRBV7-8,few,TRBJ1-5,NA,TGTGCCAGCAGCTTAGGTTTGTTTGGCTCCAGCATCCCTGTATTCAAGCCCCAGCATTTT,CASSLGLFGSSIPVFKPQHF
TRBV11-2,few,TRBJ1-3,TRBD1,TGTGCCAGCAGCAGAGGGACAGGGGAAAACACCATATATTTT,CASSRGTGENTIYF
TRBV2,NA,TRBJ2-1,NA,TGTGCCAGCGGGGGTGGGGGGAATGAGCAGTTCTTC,CASGGGGNEQFF
TRBV13,NA,TRBJ2-2,NA,TGTGCCAGCAGCTTAGGGGTAGGAGCGAACACCGGGGAGCTGTTTTTT,CASSLGVGANTGELFF
TRBV11-2,few,TRBJ1-5,NA,TGTGCCAGCAGCTTAAATTTCGGTCAGCCCCAGCATTTT,CASSLNFGQPQHF
TRBV5-4,few,TRBJ2-7,TRBD2,TGTGCCAGCAGCTTGGCACTAGCGGGTACGGGGGAGCAGTACTTC,CASSLALAGTGEQYF
TRBV19,few,TRBJ2-2,TRBD1,TGTGCCAGTAGTATCTACCGGGACAGGGCCCTAAACACCGGGGAGCTGTTTTTT,CASSIYRDRALNTGELFF
TRBV6-1,NA,TRBJ2-7,NA,TGTGCCAGCAGTATAAGCGGGCCCCTCTACGAGCAGTACTTC,CASSISGPLYEQYF
TRBV6-1,NA,TRBJ2-5,TRBD2,TGTGCCAGCACCGGACTAGCGGGGCCAGAGACCCAGTACTTC,CASTGLAGPETQYF
TRBV11-2,many,TRBJ1-1,NA,TGTGCCAGCAGCTTAGATTGGGGGAACACTGAAGCTTTCTTT,CASSLDWGNTEAFF
TRBV15,NA,TRBJ2-1,NA,TGTGCCACCAGCACCCGGACGGGGAAGAGCAATGAGCAGTTCTTC,CATSTRTGKSNEQFF